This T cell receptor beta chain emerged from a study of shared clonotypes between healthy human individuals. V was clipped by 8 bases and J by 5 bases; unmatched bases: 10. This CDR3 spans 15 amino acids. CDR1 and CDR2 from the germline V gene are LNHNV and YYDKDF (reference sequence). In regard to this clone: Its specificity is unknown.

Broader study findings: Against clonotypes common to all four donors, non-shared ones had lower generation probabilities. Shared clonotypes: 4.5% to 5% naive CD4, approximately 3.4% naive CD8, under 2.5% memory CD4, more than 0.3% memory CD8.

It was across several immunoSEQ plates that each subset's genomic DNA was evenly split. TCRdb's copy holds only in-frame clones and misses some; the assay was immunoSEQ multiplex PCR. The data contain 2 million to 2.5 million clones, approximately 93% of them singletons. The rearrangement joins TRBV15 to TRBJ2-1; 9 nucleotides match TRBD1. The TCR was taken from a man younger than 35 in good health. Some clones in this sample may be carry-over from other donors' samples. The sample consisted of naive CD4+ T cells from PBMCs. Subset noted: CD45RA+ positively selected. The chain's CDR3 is CATADSRDRDNEQFF. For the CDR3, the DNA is TGTGCCACCGCAGACAGTCGGGACAGGGACAATGAGCAGTTCTTC.